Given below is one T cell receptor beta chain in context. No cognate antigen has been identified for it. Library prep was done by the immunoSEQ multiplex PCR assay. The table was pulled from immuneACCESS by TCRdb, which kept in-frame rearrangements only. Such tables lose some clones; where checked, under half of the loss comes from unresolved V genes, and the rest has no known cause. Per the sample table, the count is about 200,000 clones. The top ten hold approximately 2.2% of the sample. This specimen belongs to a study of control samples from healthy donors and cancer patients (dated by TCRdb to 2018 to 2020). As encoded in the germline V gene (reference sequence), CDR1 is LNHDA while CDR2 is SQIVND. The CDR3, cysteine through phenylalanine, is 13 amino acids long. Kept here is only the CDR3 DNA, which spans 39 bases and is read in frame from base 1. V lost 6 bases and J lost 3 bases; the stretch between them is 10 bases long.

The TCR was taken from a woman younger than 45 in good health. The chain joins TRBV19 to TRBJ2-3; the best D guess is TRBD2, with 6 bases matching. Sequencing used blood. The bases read TGTGCCAGTAGATTCGCGGGGACAGATACGCAGTATTTT. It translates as CASRFAGTDTQYF.